This TCR beta chain is drawn from a study of Graves' ophthalmopathy and Graves' hyperthyroidism. The study amplified TCR beta CDR3 regions using RNA transcripts. The library came from an HTBI-primed first-round RT-PCR and a second-round multiplex PCR. TCRdb fed the multiplex PCR reads into MiXCR, producing one record per CDR3 protein. The sample lists 45,000 to 60,000 distinct CDR3 sequences, around 50% occurring once. The study, taken as a whole, reports: Most expanded thyroid clonotypes above 0.001 frequency also appeared in blood.

Out of around 10 ml of fresh peripheral blood, PBMCs were obtained. This clonotype was observed at least ten times. Its specificity is unknown. Germline V gene lookup returns CDR1 DFQATT and CDR2 SNEGSKA (reference sequence). Trimming shortened V by 5 bases and J by 5 bases, and 18 bases separated the two germline ends. The CDR3 is made up of 14 amino acids. This TCR derives from an adult woman with Graves' ophthalmopathy. Sequenced material: peripheral blood. The rearrangement joins TRBV20-1 to TRBJ1-2; no definite D call. CDR3 loop: CSAPPGRTIYGYTF. The DNA for the CDR3 is TGCAGTGCTCCACCCGGACGGACTATATATGGCTACACCTTC.